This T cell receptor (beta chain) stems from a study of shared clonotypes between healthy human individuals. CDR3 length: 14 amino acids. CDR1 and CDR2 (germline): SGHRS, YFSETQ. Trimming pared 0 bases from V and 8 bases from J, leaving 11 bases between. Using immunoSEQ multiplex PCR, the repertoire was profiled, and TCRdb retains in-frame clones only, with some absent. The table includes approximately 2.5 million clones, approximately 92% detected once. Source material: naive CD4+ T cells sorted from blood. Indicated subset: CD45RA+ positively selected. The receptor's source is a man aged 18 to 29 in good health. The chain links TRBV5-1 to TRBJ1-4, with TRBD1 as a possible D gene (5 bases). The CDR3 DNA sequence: TGCGCCAGCAGCTTGGGAGGGGTAAGGGAAAAACTGTTTTTT. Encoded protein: CASSLGGVREKLFF. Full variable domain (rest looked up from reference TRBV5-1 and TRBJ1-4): KAGVTQTPRYLIKTRGQQVTLSCSPISGHRSVSWYQQTPGQGLQFLFEYFSETQRNKGNFPGRFSGRQFSNSRSEMNVSTLELGDSALYLCASSLGGVREKLFFGSGTQLSVL.